The next 23 T cell receptor beta chains were all read from a single sample in a study of shared clonotypes between healthy human individuals. Clones were read by immunoSEQ multiplex PCR, and TCRdb kept only the in-frame ones, dropping some. The sample has fewer than 3 million clones; around 92% are singletons. The sequencing sample was made of naive CD4+ T cells from PBMCs. The subset was: CD45RA+ positively selected. The receptor set was obtained from a man younger than 35 in good health. Some clones in this sample may be carry-over from other donors' samples.

The rearrangement uses TRBV28 and TRBJ2-7; TRBD2 agrees at 7 bases. V was pared by 1 base and J by 2 bases, with 5 bases of the junction left unmatched. Germline CDR1 and CDR2: MDHEN and SYDVKM. The CDR3 totals 15 residues. The chain's CDR3 is CASSLLAGPPYEQYF. The CDR3 DNA is TGTGCCAGCAGTTTATTAGCGGGTCCTCCCTACGAGCAGTACTTC.

Notes on this clone: This CDR3 is also generated by other DNA sequences in the sample. The rearrangement links TRBV9 to TRBJ1-4; D gene uncertain. The CDR3 extends over 14 amino acids. With 0 bases removed from V and 2 bases from J, the gap between germline ends came to 5 bases. Germline V lookup: CDR1 SGDLS, CDR2 YYNGEE. The CDR3 region is CASSVAGTNEKLFF. The DNA of the CDR3 is TGTGCCAGCAGCGTAGCGGGGACTAATGAAAAACTGTTTTTT.

The chain uses TRBV5-1 and TRBJ2-7; TRBD2 aligns across 10 bases. Germline loops: CDR1 SGHRS, CDR2 YFSETQ. Trimming at V came to 1 base and at J to 6 bases, leaving 10 bases not matched to a gene. The CDR3 sequence is 16 residues long. CDR3 residues: CASSLLVAGGLGEQYF. CDR3 coding DNA: TGCGCCAGCAGCTTGCTGGTAGCGGGAGGATTGGGCGAGCAGTACTTC.

The J gene is TRBJ1-5, the V gene TRBV5-8, with D uncertain. CDR1 and CDR2 (germline): SGHTS, YDEGEE. The CDR3 is 13 amino acids. Between the trimmed V and J ends, which lost 3 bases and 7 bases, there was a span of 11 bases. The CDR3 region is CASSSGLWQPQHF. CDR3 nucleotides: TGTGCCAGCAGCTCGGGGTTGTGGCAGCCCCAGCATTTT.

The chain combines TRBV18 with TRBJ2-1; the D is unclear. Germline V lookup: CDR1 KGHSH, CDR2 LQKENI. The V end lost 3 bases, the J end lost 4 bases, and 10 bases lay between the germline ends. The CDR3 runs 14 residues. The CDR3 sequence: CASSPREGYNEQFF. The CDR3 nucleotides are TGTGCCAGCTCACCGCGTGAAGGGTACAATGAGCAGTTCTTC.

The rearrangement joins TRBV7-2 to TRBJ2-7; TRBD2 aligns across 8 bases. The J segment lost 3 bases and the V segment lost 5 bases, leaving 9 bases of the junction unmatched. The CDR3 contains 15 residues. Germline V gives CDR1 SGHTA, CDR2 FQGNSA. The CDR3 here is CASSQSLAAVYEQYF. The CDR3 DNA follows: TGTGCCAGCAGCCAATCACTAGCGGCAGTCTACGAGCAGTACTTC.

This sequence joins TRBV5-6 and TRBJ1-1; D might be TRBD1 (6 bases). This CDR3 is built from 14 residues. Per the germline V gene, CDR1 is SGHDT and CDR2 is YYEEEE. The ends were cut back, 1 base at V and 0 bases at J, with 7 bases in the middle. The CDR3 spells CASSLTGMNTEAFF. The CDR3 DNA follows: TGTGCCAGCAGCTTGACAGGGATGAACACTGAAGCTTTCTTT.

The chain uses TRBV4-2 and TRBJ2-2, with 11 nucleotides matching TRBD2. With V trimmed by 4 bases and J by 5 bases, 21 bases remained unmatched. CDR1 is LGHNA, CDR2 YNFKEQ, per germline. CDR3 length: 21 residues. The CDR3 region is CASSPKIRVAGGPPWTGELFF. The CDR3, as DNA: TGTGCCAGCAGCCCGAAAATTCGGGTAGCGGGAGGGCCCCCGTGGACCGGGGAGCTGTTTTTT.

This clone was observed a few times. The rearrangement links TRBV28 to TRBJ1-5; TRBD1 agrees at 8 bases. The CDR3 is 18 amino acids. J lost 0 bases, V lost 5 bases, and 12 bases had no gene match. Germline values: CDR1 MDHEN, CDR2 SYDVKM. Here the CDR3 reads CASSLPRTGSYSNQPQHF. The CDR3 DNA reads TGTGCCAGCAGTCTACCCCGGACAGGGTCATATAGCAATCAGCCCCAGCATTTT. Variable domain in full (rest from reference TRBV28 and TRBJ1-5): DVKVTQSSRYLVKRTGEKVFLECVQDMDHENMFWYRQDPGLGLRLIYFSYDVKMKEKGDIPEGYSVSREKKERFSLILESASTNQTSMYLCASSLPRTGSYSNQPQHFGDGTRLSIL.

The CDR3 spells CASSSALQGAGQPQHF. CDR3 in DNA: TGTGCCAGCAGTTCCGCCTTACAGGGGGCCGGTCAGCCCCAGCATTTT. The rearrangement uses TRBV27 and TRBJ1-5; 9 bases line up with TRBD1. This CDR3 spans 16 amino acids. After removal of 4 bases from V and 6 bases from J, the junction contained 10 bases not matched to a gene. Per germline, CDR1 MNHEY and CDR2 SMNVEV (reference sequence).

The chain carries TRBV5-1 and TRBJ2-7; 11 bases match TRBD1. V shed 0 bases, J shed 2 bases, and the junction held 4 bases outside the gene matches. The germline CDR1 and CDR2 sequences are SGHRS and YFSETQ. The CDR3 spans 16 residues. CDR3 DNA: TGCGCCAGCAGCTTGGCCGGGGGACAGGGGGCCTACGAGCAGTACTTC. Amino acids: CASSLAGGQGAYEQYF.

V is TRBV5-1 and J is TRBJ1-1; maybe TRBD1 (5 bases). V gave up 0 bases and J gave up 5 bases, with 23 bases separating them. Germline V gene sequence: CDR1 SGHRS, CDR2 YFSETQ. The CDR3 is 18 residues long. CDR3 coding DNA: TGCGCCAGCAGCTTGGTCGCTACACGTCTTCAGGGTGGTACTGAAGCTTTCTTT. Protein product: CASSLVATRLQGGTEAFF.

This clone was seen once. The chain is built from TRBV7-3 and TRBJ2-1; D may be TRBD2 (6 bases). The CDR3 extends over 14 amino acids. Germline assignment: CDR1 SGHTA and CDR2 FQGTGA. V shed 7 bases and J shed 5 bases, with 15 bases lying between them. The CDR3 nucleotides are TGTGCCAGCAACGATTTCGGGAGTAACAATGAGCAGTTCTTC. Encoded protein: CASNDFGSNNEQFF. Filled out from reference TRBV7-3 and TRBJ2-1, the complete variable domain reads GAGVSQTPSNKVTEKGKYVELRCDPISGHTALYWYRQSLGQGPEFLIYFQGTGAADDSGLPNDRFFAVRPEGSVSTLKIQRTERGDSAVYLCASNDFGSNNEQFFGPGTRLTVL.

The chain uses TRBV29-1 and TRBJ2-2, with D maybe TRBD1 (5 bases). Trimming removed 5 bases at V and 6 bases at J, with 16 bases between. This CDR3 comprises 14 residues. Germline V gene data show CDR1 as SQVTM and CDR2 as ANQGSEA. The CDR3 region is CSVSRQGWSGELFF. As DNA, the CDR3 is TGCAGCGTTTCAAGGCAGGGTTGGTCCGGGGAGCTGTTTTTT.

CDR3 sequence reads: CASSLIGQGATNEKLFF. The DNA for the CDR3 is TGCGCCAGCAGCTTGATTGGCCAGGGAGCAACTAATGAAAAACTGTTTTTT. The chain joins TRBV5-1 to TRBJ1-4; TRBD1 is a possible D gene (5 bases). Trimming cost V 1 base and J 0 bases, with 13 bases left between them. Per the germline V gene, CDR1 is SGHRS and CDR2 is YFSETQ. The CDR3 is made up of 17 amino acids.

The CDR3 bases are TGCGCCAGCAGTGGCGGGTCCCCCAATCAGCCCCAGCATTTT. It encodes CASSGGSPNQPQHF. The chain links TRBV10-1 to TRBJ1-5; D gene uncertain. The CDR3 is made up of 14 amino acids. V lost 4 bases and J 3 bases, leaving 10 bases between the germline ends. The germline gives CDR1 WNHNN, CDR2 SYGVQD (reference sequence).

This chain connects TRBV29-1 to TRBJ2-3; D gene unclear. This CDR3 has 14 amino acids. V lost 7 bases to trimming and J lost 6 bases, with 20 bases between them. The germline V gene has CDR1 SQVTM and CDR2 ANQGSEA. The CDR3 loop is CSARRRQTQDTQYF. The CDR3 coding sequence is TGCAGCGCCCGAAGGCGGCAGACGCAGGATACGCAGTATTTT.

This clone was detected once. The J gene is TRBJ2-3, the V gene TRBV5-1, with 15 bases that match TRBD2. CDR1 is SGHRS and CDR2 is YFSETQ in the germline V gene. With 5 bases clipped from V and 4 bases from J, the junction kept 8 bases outside the gene matches. This CDR3 is built from 17 residues. The CDR3 reads CASSSGLAGGFADTQYF. The CDR3 coding sequence is TGCGCCAGCAGTTCGGGACTAGCGGGAGGTTTCGCAGATACGCAGTATTTT.

The V gene is TRBV18, the J gene TRBJ2-3, with D possibly TRBD2 on 7 matching bases. Trimming took 6 bases from V and 1 from J, leaving 17 bases between them. The germline V gene has CDR1 KGHSH and CDR2 LQKENI. CDR3 length: 16 amino acids. This chain's CDR3 is CASSPGAGAGTDTQYF. CDR3 bases: TGTGCCAGCTCCCCGGGGGCGGGAGCTGGCACAGATACGCAGTATTTT.

The table lists this clone with a count of one. The chain carries TRBV5-1 and TRBJ2-5, with TRBD1 matching over 9 bases. Germline CDR1 SGHRS, CDR2 YFSETQ. The CDR3 runs to 17 residues. The trim removed 4 bases at V and 5 bases at J, leaving 15 bases unmatched. CDR3 sequence reads: CASSPGTGQGLGETQYF. The CDR3, as DNA: TGCGCCAGCAGCCCAGGAACCGGACAGGGGCTGGGGGAGACCCAGTACTTC.

This rearrangement joins TRBV13 to TRBJ2-2; TRBD2 matches at 10 bases. The CDR3 covers 17 residues. Germline V gives CDR1 PRHDT, CDR2 FYEKMQ (reference sequence). Trimming removed 5 bases from V and 6 bases from J; junction bases left unmatched: 12. DNA of the CDR3: TGTGCCAGCAGCACCTGGCTAGCGGGAGCGAGCGCCGGGGAGCTGTTTTTT. Protein sequence: CASSTWLAGASAGELFF.

The rearrangement uses TRBV27 and TRBJ2-7, with TRBD1 matching 9 bases. With 6 bases clipped from V and 3 bases from J, the junction kept 6 bases outside the gene matches. Germline V gives CDR1 MNHEY, CDR2 SMNVEV (reference sequence). This CDR3 contains 14 residues. The CDR3 DNA sequence: TGTGCCAGCAGGAAGGCGGGACAGGGCTACGAGCAGTACTTC. As protein: CASRKAGQGYEQYF.

This rearrangement joins TRBV29-1 to TRBJ2-6, with a possible D match to TRBD1 (6 bases). This CDR3 is built from 17 residues. V was clipped by 6 bases and J by 0 bases, with 18 bases between them. CDR1 is SQVTM, CDR2 ANQGSEA, per germline. CDR3 sequence (DNA): TGCAGCGTCGTAGGGACACTGGATCCCTCTGGGGCCAACGTCCTGACTTTC. Translated: CSVVGTLDPSGANVLTF.